Sequencing of this TCR beta chain was carried out in a study of T cell repertoires in cytomegalovirus infection. The wider study: Indicated by public TCR beta signatures were CMV infection and matching HLA type. Findings of the study overall: HLA-C-restricted CMV clonotypes gave the most frequent clonotype in two of eight donors. Based on cumulative public TCR beta family frequency, carriers of CMV plus the relevant HLA were identified.

TCRdb redid the calling of the reads with MiXCR, one entry per CDR3 protein. Of 150,000 to 200,000 distinct CDR3 sequences in the sample, more than 9% were seen once. CDR1 and CDR2 (germline): SQVTM, ANQGSEA. The CDR3 has 12 amino acids. The V and J ends lost 7 bases and 1 base respectively, with 10 bases between them. This clonotype was recorded a few times. Its antigen remains unknown. This chain uses TRBV29-1 with TRBJ2-5; D possibly corresponds to TRBD1 (5 bases). Sequencing was done on a sample of PBMCs. This receptor was taken from a human donor in good health (CMV status not recorded). Some clones in this sample may be carry-over from other donors' samples. CDR3 sequence: CSARQLQETQYF. The CDR3 nucleotides read TGCAGCGCCAGACAGCTCCAAGAGACCCAGTACTTC.